This paragraph covers one T cell receptor beta chain sequence. V lost 3 bases to trimming and J lost 4 bases, with 16 bases between them. Looked up from germline, CDR1 is SGHNT and CDR2 is YYREEE (reference sequence). The CDR3 loop spans 15 amino acids. This sample was included in a study of cytomegalovirus exposure and HLA in healthy donors. In the PCR, 60 Vbeta and 13 Jbeta primers were used. Libraries were prepared by immunoSEQ multiplex PCR; TCRdb keeps only in-frame clonotypes and omits some of them. The specimen's table records fewer than 200,000 clones. The sequence derives from a woman aged 60-75 years in good health and CMV-seronegative. Sequencing was performed on PBMCs. The chain uses TRBV5-4 and TRBJ1-2; D gene unclear. In nucleotides, the CDR3 is TGTGCCAGCAGCTCCGCAAGTAGCGGAGGCTATGGCTACACCTTC. It encodes CASSSASSGGYGYTF. Variable domain in full (rest from reference TRBV5-4 and TRBJ1-2): ETGVTQSPTHLIKTRGQQVTLRCSSQSGHNTVSWYQQALGQGPQFIFQYYREEENGRGNFPPRFSGLQFPNYSSELNVNALELDDSALYLCASSSASSGGYGYTFGSGTRLTVV.